Listed here are 3 T cell receptor beta chains from one sample, sequenced in a study of cytomegalovirus exposure and HLA in healthy donors. This PCR relied on a set of 60 Vbeta primers and 13 Jbeta primers. Sequencing was performed with immunoSEQ multiplex PCR; in TCRdb, only in-frame clones are kept and a portion is missing. The sample shows approximately 110,000 clones, just under 75% of them seen only once. Sequencing used PBMCs. The receptors originated from a man aged 55 to 70 in good health and CMV-seropositive.

This chain links TRBV27 with TRBJ2-7; weak D call: TRBD2 (6 bases). The CDR3 length is 14 residues. Germline CDR1 reads MNHEY; CDR2 reads SMNVEV (reference sequence). Deletions cut 10 bases from V and 0 bases from J, with 16 bases between. The CDR3 coding sequence is TGTGCCACCAGGTCTATGGGGGGCTCCTACGAGCAGTACTTC. Translated, it gives CATRSMGGSYEQYF.

The gene calls are TRBV5-6 and TRBJ2-3, with TRBD1 matching 8 bases. J lost 4 bases, V lost 3 bases, and 7 bases had no gene match. The CDR3 is 15 residues long. Germline CDR1 reads SGHDT; CDR2 reads YYEEEE. Written as DNA, the CDR3 is TGTGCCAGCAGCTCCCGAGCAGGGGGCGCAGATACGCAGTATTTT. Protein product: CASSSRAGGADTQYF.

Only one count was recorded for this clone. The chain has TRBV7-3 and TRBJ2-2; no firm D call. The CDR3 is made up of 13 amino acids. In germline, CDR1 is SGHTA, CDR2 FQGTGA. Trimming took 5 bases from V and 7 from J, leaving 11 bases between them. The CDR3 protein is CASSRNTGGELFF. For the CDR3, the DNA is TGTGCCAGCAGCCGCAATACGGGCGGGGAGCTGTTTTTT.